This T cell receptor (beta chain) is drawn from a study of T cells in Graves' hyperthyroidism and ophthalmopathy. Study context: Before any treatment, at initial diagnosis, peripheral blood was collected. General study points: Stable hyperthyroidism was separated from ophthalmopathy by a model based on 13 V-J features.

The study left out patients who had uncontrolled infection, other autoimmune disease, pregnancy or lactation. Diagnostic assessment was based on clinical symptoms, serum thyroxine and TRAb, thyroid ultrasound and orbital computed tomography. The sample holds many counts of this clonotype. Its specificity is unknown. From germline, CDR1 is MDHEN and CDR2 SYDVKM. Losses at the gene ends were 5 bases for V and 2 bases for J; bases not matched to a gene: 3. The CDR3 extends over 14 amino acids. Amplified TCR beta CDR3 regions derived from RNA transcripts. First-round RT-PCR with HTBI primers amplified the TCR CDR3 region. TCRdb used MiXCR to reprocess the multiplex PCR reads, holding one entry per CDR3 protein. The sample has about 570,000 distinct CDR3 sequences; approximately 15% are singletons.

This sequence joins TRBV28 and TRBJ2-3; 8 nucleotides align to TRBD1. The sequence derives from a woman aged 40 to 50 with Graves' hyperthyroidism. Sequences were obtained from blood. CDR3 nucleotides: TGTGCCAGCAGTGGACAGGGAATCACAGATACGCAGTATTTT. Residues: CASSGQGITDTQYF. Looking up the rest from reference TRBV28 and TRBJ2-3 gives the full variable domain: DVKVTQSSRYLVKRTGEKVFLECVQDMDHENMFWYRQDPGLGLRLIYFSYDVKMKEKGDIPEGYSVSREKKERFSLILESASTNQTSMYLCASSGQGITDTQYFGPGTRLTVL.